A selection of T cell receptor beta chains follows, all from one sample in a study of identical twins. Using its own MiXCR run on the 5' RACE reads, TCRdb lists one record per CDR3 protein. Among 690,000 or so distinct CDR3 sequences listed, under 9% were seen once. The data were also submitted as part of a second study, on yellow fever vaccine responses in identical twins.

Source material: PBMCs. These TCRs come from a woman between 18 and 29 years old in good health. Both conserved end residues are part of each CDR3. The D gene is left open where the match is weak. The size of a clone is reported for some rows only, either as once, few or many, or as a class for expanded clones.

clone size	V gene	J gene	CDR3 length	D gene	CDR3 protein	CDR3 DNA
many	TRBV7-9	TRBJ2-7	12	.	CASSLAQYEQYF	TGTGCCAGCAGTTTAGCGCAGTACGAGCAGTACTTC
many	TRBV7-9	TRBJ2-3	15	TRBD1	CASSLGDRVTDTQYF	TGTGCCAGCAGCTTAGGGGACAGGGTCACAGATACGCAGTATTTT
many	TRBV5-1	TRBJ2-1	15	.	CASSLLVSGDNEQFF	TGCGCCAGCAGCTTGTTGGTTAGCGGAGACAATGAGCAGTTCTTC
many	TRBV6-5	TRBJ1-2	13	.	CASSYRPRDGYTF	TGTGCCAGCAGTTACCGACCCAGGGATGGCTACACCTTC
.	TRBV25-1	TRBJ2-7	12	.	CASRPGLREQYF	TGTGCCAGCAGACCGGGACTCCGCGAGCAGTACTTC
.	TRBV6-5	TRBJ2-3	15	.	CASSYRLVQSDTQYF	TGTGCCAGCAGTTACCGACTAGTTCAATCGGATACGCAGTATTTT
few	TRBV7-2	TRBJ2-5	15	TRBD2	CASSQSGRGGETQYF	TGTGCCAGCAGCCAAAGCGGTCGGGGGGGAGAGACCCAGTACTTC
.	TRBV19	TRBJ2-1	15	.	CASSGEGGSYNEQFF	TGTGCCAGTAGTGGAGAAGGGGGCTCCTACAATGAGCAGTTCTTC
few	TRBV12-3/TRBV12-4	TRBJ2-5	15	.	CASSLPASGPETQYF	TGTGCCAGCAGTTTACCGGCCAGCGGTCCAGAGACCCAGTACTTC
.	TRBV18	TRBJ2-3	13	.	CASSPGEEDTQYF	TGTGCCAGCTCACCCGGTGAGGAAGATACGCAGTATTTT
.	TRBV5-1	TRBJ2-5	16	TRBD2	CASSLVASGSTETQYF	TGCGCCAGCAGCTTGGTGGCTAGCGGGAGTACAGAGACCCAGTACTTC
.	TRBV7-9	TRBJ1-2	14	.	CASSGQEKYYGYTF	TGTGCCAGCAGCGGCCAGGAGAAGTACTATGGCTACACCTTC
.	TRBV27	TRBJ2-7	15	TRBD2	CASRRPGLGSNEQYF	TGTGCCAGCAGACGGCCGGGACTAGGATCCAACGAGCAGTACTTC
.	TRBV10-3	TRBJ2-5	12	.	CAISESGETQYF	TGTGCCATCAGTGAGTCAGGGGAGACCCAGTACTTC
few	TRBV6-2/TRBV6-3	TRBJ1-2	17	TRBD1	CASSMSDRTILHYGYTF	TGTGCCAGCAGTATGTCGGACAGGACGATACTTCACTATGGCTACACCTTC
few	TRBV29-1	TRBJ1-1	10	.	CRTEDTEAFF	TGCAGAACCGAGGACACTGAAGCTTTCTTT
.	TRBV6-1	TRBJ2-5	13	.	CASTEVLQETQYF	TGTGCCAGCACCGAAGTACTACAAGAGACCCAGTACTTC
.	TRBV7-9	TRBJ2-2	16	.	CASSKTAVRNTGELFF	TGTGCCAGCAGCAAAACCGCGGTACGGAACACCGGGGAGCTGTTTTTT
few	TRBV9	TRBJ1-5	17	.	CARVRGRMGRGHQPQHF	TGTGCCAGGGTAAGGGGCCGAATGGGCCGGGGCCATCAGCCCCAGCATTTT
few	TRBV19	TRBJ2-7	13	TRBD1	CATSTGGKSEQYF	TGTGCCACGTCTACAGGGGGCAAAAGCGAGCAGTACTTC
.	TRBV5-1	TRBJ1-6	13	.	CASSQKGDSPLHF	TGCGCCAGCAGCCAAAAGGGGGACTCACCCCTCCACTTT
few	TRBV4-3	TRBJ1-1	13	.	CASSHHTNTEAFF	TGCGCCAGCAGCCACCATACTAACACTGAAGCTTTCTTT
.	TRBV20-1	TRBJ2-7	16	.	CSARDLRREYFSEQYF	TGCAGTGCTAGAGATTTGAGACGGGAGTACTTCTCCGAGCAGTACTTC
many	TRBV7-3	TRBJ2-1	12	.	CASSLTGGEQFF	TGTGCCAGCAGCCTGACAGGAGGTGAGCAGTTCTTC
few	TRBV10-1	TRBJ2-1	15	TRBD1	CASSERDRDYNEQFF	TGCGCCAGCAGTGAGAGAGACAGGGATTACAATGAGCAGTTCTTC